Listed below are T cell receptor beta chains from one sample, sequenced in a study of CD8 T cells in Susac syndrome. Each CDR3 protein is one row after TCRdb ran MiXCR on the immunoSEQ multiplex PCR reads. The repertoire holds 150,000 to 200,000 distinct CDR3 sequences, with 85% to 95% as singletons. Sequences were obtained from CD4+ T cells from PBMCs. The receptors originated from a human donor with multiple sclerosis. Each CDR3 is given with its conserved first and last residue. A D gene is named only where the DNA matches it firmly. For some rows the clone size is stated as once, few or many, or as a class when expanded; others skip it.

d_call: .
clone_size: .
j_call: TRBJ2-5
v_call: TRBV20-1
cdr3_aa: CSVGGGQETQYF
cdr3_nt: TGCAGTGTCGGAGGGGGGCAAGAGACCCAGTACTTC

d_call: .
clone_size: .
j_call: TRBJ2-3
v_call: TRBV2
cdr3_aa: CASRAGREDTQYF
cdr3_nt: TGTGCCAGCCGGGCGGGGCGTGAGGATACGCAGTATTTT

d_call: .
clone_size: .
j_call: TRBJ2-2
v_call: TRBV10-1
cdr3_aa: CASSESRIRSQLNTGELFF
cdr3_nt: TGCGCCAGCAGTGAGTCGAGGATTCGGAGCCAGCTGAACACCGGGGAGCTGTTTTTT

d_call: .
clone_size: .
j_call: TRBJ1-3
v_call: TRBV29-1
cdr3_aa: CSVEANSGNTIYF
cdr3_nt: TGCAGCGTTGAGGCAAACTCTGGAAACACCATATATTTT

d_call: TRBD2
clone_size: .
j_call: TRBJ2-5
v_call: TRBV5-1
cdr3_aa: CASSVLPGLAGKETQYF
cdr3_nt: TGCGCCAGCAGCGTCCTGCCGGGACTAGCGGGAAAAGAGACCCAGTACTTC

d_call: TRBD2
clone_size: once
j_call: TRBJ2-1
v_call: TRBV3-1
cdr3_aa: CASSQARLRHRLAGGPRNEQFF
cdr3_nt: TGTGCCAGCAGCCAAGCCAGGCTACGACACCGACTAGCGGGAGGGCCTAGGAATGAGCAGTTCTTC

d_call: .
clone_size: .
j_call: TRBJ1-2
v_call: TRBV19
cdr3_aa: CASSILTGTLPDYTF
cdr3_nt: TGTGCCAGTAGTATCCTAACCGGGACTCTACCGGACTACACCTTC

d_call: .
clone_size: few
j_call: TRBJ2-4
v_call: TRBV5-1
cdr3_aa: CASSWAPHRTINIQYF
cdr3_nt: TGCGCCAGCAGCTGGGCCCCACACAGGACCATAAACATTCAGTACTTC

d_call: .
clone_size: .
j_call: TRBJ2-4
v_call: TRBV13
cdr3_aa: CASSLDKGTGAKNIQYF
cdr3_nt: TGTGCCAGCAGCTTAGACAAGGGTACGGGAGCCAAAAACATTCAGTACTTC

d_call: TRBD2
clone_size: .
j_call: TRBJ2-4
v_call: TRBV4-1
cdr3_aa: CASSQTSGRRRNIQYF
cdr3_nt: TGCGCCAGCAGCCAGACTAGCGGGAGGAGGAGGAACATTCAGTACTTC

d_call: TRBD1
clone_size: .
j_call: TRBJ2-5
v_call: TRBV6-2/TRBV6-3
cdr3_aa: CASSATGFVQETQYF
cdr3_nt: TGTGCCAGCAGCGCGACAGGGTTCGTCCAAGAGACCCAGTACTTC

d_call: .
clone_size: few
j_call: TRBJ2-7
v_call: TRBV7-9
cdr3_aa: CASSLASGVLEKQYF
cdr3_nt: TGTGCCAGCAGCTTAGCATCAGGGGTTCTGGAGAAGCAGTACTTC

d_call: .
clone_size: .
j_call: TRBJ2-2
v_call: TRBV23-1
cdr3_aa: CASSQLNTGELFF
cdr3_nt: TGCGCCAGCAGTCAATTGAACACCGGGGAGCTGTTTTTT

d_call: .
clone_size: .
j_call: TRBJ1-6
v_call: TRBV7-9
cdr3_aa: CASSAPYRDSPLHF
cdr3_nt: TGTGCCAGCAGCGCGCCCTACAGGGATTCACCCCTCCACTTT